The 20 T cell receptor beta chains reported below all come from one sample, sequenced in a study of follicular helper T cells after annual influenza vaccination. Sequencing used immunoSEQ multiplex PCR; TCRdb keeps in-frame clones, though not all of them. The table has 9,500 to 11,000 clones, roughly 85% seen once. The sample here was CXCR5- memory CD4+ T cells sorted from blood, taken 6 weeks after influenza vaccination. These TCRs come from an adult who received the influenza vaccine.

This clone has only one observation. The chain couples TRBV5-5 to TRBJ2-3, with D perhaps being TRBD1 or TRBD2 (5 bases each). The CDR3 consists of 15 residues. From germline, CDR1 is SGHKS and CDR2 YYEKEE (reference sequence). Trimming shortened V by 0 bases and J by 2 bases, and 10 bases separated the two germline ends. CDR3 DNA: TGTGCCAGCAGCTTGGCGGGGCAGAACACAGATACGCAGTATTTT. Amino acids: CASSLAGQNTDTQYF.

This clone was recorded a few times. The rearrangement uses TRBV4-3 and TRBJ1-5; tentative D call: TRBD1 (6 bases). The CDR3 runs 15 residues. Germline CDR1 and CDR2: LGHNA and YSLEER. Trimming removed 1 base from V and 10 bases from J, with 17 bases in between. The DNA for the CDR3 is TGCGCCAGCAGCCAAGTTTGGGACACCCTCAAACCCCAGCATTTT. It yields the protein CASSQVWDTLKPQHF.

The rearrangement joins TRBV6-5 to TRBJ2-1; D might be TRBD2 (5 bases). The germline V and J ends were trimmed by 6 bases and 9 bases, with 12 bases remaining between them. Germline V gene lookup returns CDR1 MNHEY and CDR2 SVGAGI. The CDR3 extends over 12 amino acids. This CDR3 is CASRASGPEQFF. The CDR3 DNA reads TGTGCCAGCAGAGCGAGCGGCCCTGAGCAGTTCTTC.

The chain combines TRBV11-2 with TRBJ2-1; D remains unclear. Trimming removed 5 bases at V and 9 bases at J, with 14 bases between. From germline, CDR1 is SGHAT and CDR2 FQNNGV. This CDR3 contains 13 residues. The CDR3 DNA sequence: TGTGCCAGCAGCCTGAGTCTTGAAAGTGAGCAGTTCTTC. Its translation is CASSLSLESEQFF.

This rearrangement joins TRBV2 to TRBJ1-5, with 7 bases aligning to TRBD1. The ends lost 2 bases at V and 4 bases at J; junction bases unmatched: 5. CDR3 length equals 15 residues. CDR1 SNHLY and CDR2 FYNNEI come from the germline V gene. CDR3 residues: CASSERGGFNQPQHF. DNA of the CDR3: TGTGCCAGCAGTGAAAGAGGGGGCTTTAATCAGCCCCAGCATTTT.

This clone was counted between two and nine times. The V and J genes are TRBV19 and TRBJ1-5, with no clear D. The V gene's germline CDR1 is LNHDA and CDR2 SQIVND (reference sequence). V lost 7 bases and J 1 base, leaving 11 bases between the germline ends. The CDR3 spans 14 residues. The chain's CDR3 is CASISQASNQPQHF. CDR3 nucleotides: TGTGCCAGTATTAGCCAAGCGAGCAATCAGCCCCAGCATTTT.

This chain links TRBV6-5 with TRBJ2-7; D is possibly TRBD1 (6 bases). The CDR3 runs 14 residues. V was shortened by 8 bases and J by 0 bases, with 14 bases between the two germline ends. Germline CDR1 reads MNHEY; CDR2 reads SVGAGI. The CDR3 sequence is CASARTVNSYEQYF. The CDR3 DNA is TGTGCCAGCGCTAGGACAGTCAACTCCTACGAGCAGTACTTC.

This rearrangement joins TRBV7-2 to TRBJ2-1; 9 bases map to TRBD1. The CDR3 spans 14 residues. Germline V lookup: CDR1 SGHTA, CDR2 FQGNSA. V shed 1 base, J shed 7 bases, and the junction held 2 bases outside the gene matches. The CDR3 here is CASSLGDRENEQFF. The CDR3 nucleotides are TGTGCCAGCAGCTTAGGGGACAGGGAAAATGAGCAGTTCTTC. Variable domain in full (rest from reference TRBV7-2 and TRBJ2-1): GAGVSQSPSNKVTEKGKDVELRCDPISGHTALYWYRQSLGQGLEFLIYFQGNSAPDKSGLPSDRFSAERTGGSVSTLTIQRTQQEDSAVYLCASSLGDRENEQFFGPGTRLTVL.

The J gene is TRBJ1-2, the V gene TRBV15; D gene unclear. The ends were cut back, 0 bases at V and 3 bases at J, with 14 bases in the middle. Germline assignment: CDR1 LNHNV and CDR2 YYDKDF (reference sequence). CDR3 size: 16 residues. The CDR3 DNA reads as TGTGCCACCAGCAGAGAGTCCAGCGCCCGATACTATGGCTACACCTTC. This translates into CATSRESSARYYGYTF.

The CDR3 sequence: CASSLGGASTDTQYF. The CDR3 DNA reads TGCGCCAGCAGCCTCGGCGGAGCTAGCACAGATACGCAGTATTTT. This chain joins TRBV10-1 and TRBJ2-3, with D unresolved. V lost 6 bases and J 0 bases, leaving 13 bases between the germline ends. CDR1 is WNHNN, CDR2 SYGVQD, per germline (reference sequence). This CDR3 is 15 amino acids long.

The gene calls are TRBV6-4 and TRBJ2-1, with D maybe TRBD2 (6 bases). The CDR3 is made up of 15 amino acids. Between the trimmed V and J ends, which lost 4 bases and 6 bases, there was a span of 16 bases. Looked up from germline, CDR1 is MRHNA and CDR2 is SNTAGT. Here the CDR3 reads CASSAIGTLGNEQFF. The CDR3 bases are TGTGCCAGCAGTGCTATCGGGACTCTAGGCAATGAGCAGTTCTTC.

V usage is TRBV27 and J usage is TRBJ2-2, with 7 bases identical to TRBD1. The CDR3 extends over 17 amino acids. Germline CDR1 MNHEY, CDR2 SMNVEV (reference sequence). The ends lost 5 bases at V and 7 bases at J; junction bases unmatched: 16. CDR3 sequence: CASSPQVVQGVIGELFF. As DNA, the CDR3 is TGTGCCAGCAGTCCCCAGGTGGTCCAGGGGGTAATCGGGGAGCTGTTTTTT.

CDR3 region: CASSLRGQGHQETQYF. DNA for the CDR3: TGTGCCAGCAGTCTTCGGGGACAGGGGCACCAAGAGACCCAGTACTTC. The chain employs TRBV28 and TRBJ2-5; 10 bases are shared with TRBD1. V gave up 5 bases and J gave up 0 bases; unmatched junction bases: 6. Germline V CDR1 and CDR2: MDHEN, SYDVKM. The CDR3 is 16 residues long. The full variable domain, in which reference TRBV28 and TRBJ2-5 provide the parts outside the CDR3, is DVKVTQSSRYLVKRTGEKVFLECVQDMDHENMFWYRQDPGLGLRLIYFSYDVKMKEKGDIPEGYSVSREKKERFSLILESASTNQTSMYLCASSLRGQGHQETQYFGPGTRLLVL.

This chain uses TRBV6-1 with TRBJ1-2, with D hard to call. Trimming removed 7 bases from V and 8 bases from J, with 17 bases in between. This CDR3 has 13 residues. CDR1 and CDR2 (germline): MNHNS, SASEGT. In nucleotides, the CDR3 is TGTGCCAGCACCCCGGGGTTTATAGAGGGCTACACCTTC. Translated, it gives CASTPGFIEGYTF.

The genes are TRBV2 and TRBJ1-1; 7 bases map to TRBD1. The CDR3 is 14 amino acids. CDR1 and CDR2 (germline): SNHLY, FYNNEI. V lost 5 bases, J lost 1 base, and 4 bases stayed unmatched. CDR3 amino acids: CASSPGGTNTEAFF. DNA for the CDR3: TGTGCCAGCAGTCCAGGGGGTACGAACACTGAAGCTTTCTTT.

J is TRBJ1-1 and V is TRBV27; the D gene is possibly TRBD1 (6 bases). The V and J ends lost 4 bases and 1 base respectively, with 13 bases between them. Germline lookup yields CDR1 MNHEY and CDR2 SMNVEV (reference sequence). The CDR3 runs 15 residues. CDR3 coding DNA: TGTGCCAGCAGTTCCCTGGACAGATCGAACACTGAAGCTTTCTTT. As protein: CASSSLDRSNTEAFF.

The rearrangement links TRBV5-6 to TRBJ1-5; TRBD1 aligns across 7 bases. Germline assignment: CDR1 SGHDT and CDR2 YYEEEE. The CDR3 has 18 residues. V was clipped by 1 base and J by 0 bases; unmatched bases: 10. CDR3 in DNA: TGTGCCAGCAGCTTGTACCGGGACAGAACTTATAGCAATCAGCCCCAGCATTTT. This gives the protein CASSLYRDRTYSNQPQHF.

The V gene is TRBV7-9, the J gene TRBJ2-1, with D tentatively TRBD2 (6 bases). V dropped 8 bases and J dropped 6 bases, with 14 bases sitting between them. The CDR3 is 13 amino acids. Per the germline V gene, CDR1 is SEHNR and CDR2 is FQNEAQ (reference sequence). CDR3 nucleotides: TGTGCCAGCTCGAGTGGGAGGAGCAATGAGCAGTTCTTC. This translates into CASSSGRSNEQFF.

This clone has just one count. The J gene is TRBJ2-3, the V gene TRBV12-5; 11 bases map to TRBD2. This CDR3 region has 16 residues. Looked up from germline, CDR1 is LGHNT and CDR2 is FRNRAP. Trimming removed 5 bases from V and 2 bases from J; junction bases left unmatched: 6. The CDR3 sequence: CASGKLAGDFTDTQYF. In DNA form, the CDR3 reads TGTGCTAGTGGTAAACTAGCGGGGGACTTCACAGATACGCAGTATTTT.

This clone was observed a handful of times. The gene calls are TRBV9 and TRBJ1-6, with D unclear. V lost 2 bases to trimming and J lost 0 bases, with 9 bases between them. Per germline, CDR1 SGDLS and CDR2 YYNGEE. CDR3 length equals 16 residues. The CDR3 region is CASSVGESSYNSPLHF. The CDR3 bases are TGTGCCAGCAGCGTTGGGGAGAGCTCCTATAATTCACCCCTCCACTTT.